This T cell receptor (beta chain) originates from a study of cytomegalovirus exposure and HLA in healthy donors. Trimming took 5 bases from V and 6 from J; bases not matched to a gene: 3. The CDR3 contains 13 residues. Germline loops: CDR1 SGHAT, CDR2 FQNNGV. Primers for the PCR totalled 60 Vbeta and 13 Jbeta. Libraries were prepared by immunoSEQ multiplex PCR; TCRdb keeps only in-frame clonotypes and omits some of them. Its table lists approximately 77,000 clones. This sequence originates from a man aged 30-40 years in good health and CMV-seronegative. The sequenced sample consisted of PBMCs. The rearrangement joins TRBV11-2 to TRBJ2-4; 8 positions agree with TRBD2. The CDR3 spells CASSPREGNIQYF. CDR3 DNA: TGTGCCAGCAGCCCCCGGGAGGGAAACATTCAGTACTTC.